This entry describes one T cell receptor beta chain. Original processing notes: Researchers report that nucleated cell counts were estimated from reference gene primer amplification. Profiled with immunoSEQ multiplex PCR; TCRdb holds only in-frame clones, not every one. V, J and clone size are taken as reported in that table, and D and trimming were inferred from the DNA itself. The sample carries about 160,000 clones, around 84% recorded once. The data belong to a study of blood T cell repertoires in COVID-19. In the study overall: Collection of acute and convalescent COVID-19 samples took place in the United States, Italy and Spain. The analysed material was cDNA or gDNA that came from T cells, B-cell-depleted T cells, or PBMCs.

The germline V and J ends were trimmed by 5 bases and 2 bases, with 13 bases remaining between them. CDR3 length equals 14 residues. Germline V gene lookup returns CDR1 SGHTA and CDR2 FQGNSA. Sequenced input: peripheral blood. This TCR was sampled from a human donor with acute or convalescent COVID-19. The donor label of this sample is uncertain. This chain links TRBV7-2 with TRBJ2-7; a possible D gene is TRBD2 (6 bases). The CDR3 DNA follows: TGTGCCAGCAGCGGCGGGGTAAAGGCCTACGAGCAGTACTTC. This translates into CASSGGVKAYEQYF.